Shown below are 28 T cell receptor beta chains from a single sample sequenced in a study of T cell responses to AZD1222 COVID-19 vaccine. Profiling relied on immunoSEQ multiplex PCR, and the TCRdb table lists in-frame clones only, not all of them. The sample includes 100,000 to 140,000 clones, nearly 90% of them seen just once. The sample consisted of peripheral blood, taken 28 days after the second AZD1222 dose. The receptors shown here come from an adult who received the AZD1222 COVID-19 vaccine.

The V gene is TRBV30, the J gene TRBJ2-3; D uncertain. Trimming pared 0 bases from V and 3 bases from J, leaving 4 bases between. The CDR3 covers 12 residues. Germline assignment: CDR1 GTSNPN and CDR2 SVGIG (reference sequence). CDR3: CAWSVGTDTQYF. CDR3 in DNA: TGTGCCTGGAGTGTGGGAACAGATACGCAGTATTTT.

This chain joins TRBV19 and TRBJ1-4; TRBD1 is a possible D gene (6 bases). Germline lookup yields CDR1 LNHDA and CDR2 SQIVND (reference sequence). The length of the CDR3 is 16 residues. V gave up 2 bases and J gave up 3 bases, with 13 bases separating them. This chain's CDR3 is CASSIRGAEANEKLFF. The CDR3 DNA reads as TGTGCCAGTAGTATAAGGGGGGCGGAGGCTAATGAAAAACTGTTTTTT.

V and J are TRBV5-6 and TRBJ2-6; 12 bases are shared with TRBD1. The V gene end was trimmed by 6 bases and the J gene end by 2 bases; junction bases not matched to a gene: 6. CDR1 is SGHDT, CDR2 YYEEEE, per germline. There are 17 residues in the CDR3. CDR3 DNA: TGTGCCAGCACGCCGGGACAGGGGGCTACTGGGGCCAACGTCCTGACTTTC. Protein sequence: CASTPGQGATGANVLTF.

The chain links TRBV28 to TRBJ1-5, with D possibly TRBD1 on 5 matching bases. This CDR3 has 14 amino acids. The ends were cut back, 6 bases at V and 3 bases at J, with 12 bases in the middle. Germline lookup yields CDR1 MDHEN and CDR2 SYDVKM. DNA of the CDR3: TGTGCCAGCAGGGCAGGGACCGTCAATCAGCCCCAGCATTTT. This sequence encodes CASRAGTVNQPQHF.

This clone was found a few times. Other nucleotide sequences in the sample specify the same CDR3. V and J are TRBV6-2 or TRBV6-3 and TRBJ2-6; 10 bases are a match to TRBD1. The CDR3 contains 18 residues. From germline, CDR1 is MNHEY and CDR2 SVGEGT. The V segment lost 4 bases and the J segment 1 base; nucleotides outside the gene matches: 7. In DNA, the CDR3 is TGTGCCAGCAGTTTTCTGACAGGGGGCATTTCTGGGGCCAACGTCCTGACTTTC. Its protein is CASSFLTGGISGANVLTF.

The chain's CDR3 is CSARASDGSLHF. CDR3 in DNA: TGCAGCGCTAGAGCTTCCGATGGATCCCTCCACTTT. V and J are TRBV29-1 and TRBJ1-6; D gene ambiguous. The CDR3 sequence is 12 residues long. V lost 7 bases and J lost 14, with 18 bases in between. Germline V gene data show CDR1 as SQVTM and CDR2 as ANQGSEA.

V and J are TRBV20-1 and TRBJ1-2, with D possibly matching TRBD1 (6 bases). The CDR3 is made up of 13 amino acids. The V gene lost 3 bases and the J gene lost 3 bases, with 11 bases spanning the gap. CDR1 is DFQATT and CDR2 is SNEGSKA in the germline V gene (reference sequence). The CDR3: CSASNRDDYGYTF. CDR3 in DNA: TGCAGTGCTAGTAACAGGGACGACTATGGCTACACCTTC.

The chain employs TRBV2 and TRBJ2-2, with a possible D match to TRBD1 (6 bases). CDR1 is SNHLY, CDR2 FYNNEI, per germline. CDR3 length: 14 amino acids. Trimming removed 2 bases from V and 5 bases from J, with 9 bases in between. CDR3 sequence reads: CASSETGWTGELFF. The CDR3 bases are TGTGCCAGCAGTGAAACAGGGTGGACCGGGGAGCTGTTTTTT.

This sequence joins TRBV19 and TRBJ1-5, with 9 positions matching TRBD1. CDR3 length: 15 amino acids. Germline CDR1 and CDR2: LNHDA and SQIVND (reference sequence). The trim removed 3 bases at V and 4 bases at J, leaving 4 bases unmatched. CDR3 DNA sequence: TGTGCCAGTAGTATTACAGGGGGCTTTAATCAGCCCCAGCATTTT. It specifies CASSITGGFNQPQHF.

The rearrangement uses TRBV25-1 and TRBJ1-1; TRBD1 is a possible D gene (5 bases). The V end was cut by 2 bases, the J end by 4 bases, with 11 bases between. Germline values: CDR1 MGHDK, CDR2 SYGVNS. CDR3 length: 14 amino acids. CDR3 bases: TGTGCCAGCAGTGAAGCTCGAGGGGTCACTGAAGCTTTCTTT. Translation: CASSEARGVTEAFF.

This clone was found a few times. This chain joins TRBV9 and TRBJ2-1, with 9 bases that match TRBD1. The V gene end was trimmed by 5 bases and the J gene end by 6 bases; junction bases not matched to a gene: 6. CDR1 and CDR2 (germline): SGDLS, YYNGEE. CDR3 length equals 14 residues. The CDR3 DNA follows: TGTGCCAGCAGGGGACAGGGAGAGGTCAATGAGCAGTTCTTC. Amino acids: CASRGQGEVNEQFF.

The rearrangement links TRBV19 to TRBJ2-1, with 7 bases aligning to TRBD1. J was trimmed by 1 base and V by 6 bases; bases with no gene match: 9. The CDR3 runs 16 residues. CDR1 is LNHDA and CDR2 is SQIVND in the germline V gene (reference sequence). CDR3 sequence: CASSNRGMGSYNEQFF. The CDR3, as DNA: TGTGCCAGTAGCAACAGGGGAATGGGATCCTACAATGAGCAGTTCTTC.

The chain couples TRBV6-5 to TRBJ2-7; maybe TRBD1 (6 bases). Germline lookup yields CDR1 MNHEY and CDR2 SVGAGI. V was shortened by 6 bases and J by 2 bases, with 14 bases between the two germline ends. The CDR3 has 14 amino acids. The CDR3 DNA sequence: TGTGCCAGCAGCAAGACAGGTCCCGCCTACGAGCAGTACTTC. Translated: CASSKTGPAYEQYF.

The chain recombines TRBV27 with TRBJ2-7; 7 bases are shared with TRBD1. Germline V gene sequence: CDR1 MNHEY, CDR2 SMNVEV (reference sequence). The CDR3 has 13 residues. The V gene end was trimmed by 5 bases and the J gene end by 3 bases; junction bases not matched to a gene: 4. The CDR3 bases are TGTGCCAGCAGTGGGGACAGTGGCTACGAGCAGTACTTC. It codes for CASSGDSGYEQYF.

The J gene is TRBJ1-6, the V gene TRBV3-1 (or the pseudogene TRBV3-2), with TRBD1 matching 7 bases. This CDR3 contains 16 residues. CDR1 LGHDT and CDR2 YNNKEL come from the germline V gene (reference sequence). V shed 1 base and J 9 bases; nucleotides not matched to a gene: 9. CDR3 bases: TGTGCCAGCAGCCAAGGGGCCAGGGGGGCAGGTTCACCCCTCCACTTT. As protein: CASSQGARGAGSPLHF.

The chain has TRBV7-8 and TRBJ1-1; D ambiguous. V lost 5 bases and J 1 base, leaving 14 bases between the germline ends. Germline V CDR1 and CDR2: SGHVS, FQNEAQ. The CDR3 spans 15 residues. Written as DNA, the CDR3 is TGTGCCAGCAGCCTTCGGGTTGCTGAGAACACTGAAGCTTTCTTT. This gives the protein CASSLRVAENTEAFF.

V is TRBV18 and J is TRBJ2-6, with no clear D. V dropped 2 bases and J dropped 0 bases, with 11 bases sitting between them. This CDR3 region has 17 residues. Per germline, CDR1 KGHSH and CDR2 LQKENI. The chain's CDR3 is CASSPGQPDSGANVLTF. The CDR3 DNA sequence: TGTGCCAGCTCACCAGGGCAGCCCGACTCTGGGGCCAACGTCCTGACTTTC.

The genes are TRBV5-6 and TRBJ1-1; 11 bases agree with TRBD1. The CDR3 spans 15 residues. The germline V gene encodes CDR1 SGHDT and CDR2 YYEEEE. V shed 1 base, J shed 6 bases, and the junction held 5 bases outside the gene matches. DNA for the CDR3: TGTGCCAGCAGCTTGTATGGACAGGGGGCAGCTGAAGCTTTCTTT. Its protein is CASSLYGQGAAEAFF.

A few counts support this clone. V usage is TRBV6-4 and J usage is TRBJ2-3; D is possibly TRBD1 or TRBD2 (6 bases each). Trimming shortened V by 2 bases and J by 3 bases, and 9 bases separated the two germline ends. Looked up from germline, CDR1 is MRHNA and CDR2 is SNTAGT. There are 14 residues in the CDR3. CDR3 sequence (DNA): TGTGCCAGCAGTGACGGGGGGCCAACAGATACGCAGTATTTT. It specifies CASSDGGPTDTQYF.

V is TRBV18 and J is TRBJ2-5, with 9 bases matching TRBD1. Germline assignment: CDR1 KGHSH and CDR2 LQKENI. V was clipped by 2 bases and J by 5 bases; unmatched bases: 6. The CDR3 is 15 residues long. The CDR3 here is CASSPLQGAAETQYF. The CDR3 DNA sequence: TGTGCCAGCTCACCATTACAGGGGGCAGCGGAGACCCAGTACTTC.

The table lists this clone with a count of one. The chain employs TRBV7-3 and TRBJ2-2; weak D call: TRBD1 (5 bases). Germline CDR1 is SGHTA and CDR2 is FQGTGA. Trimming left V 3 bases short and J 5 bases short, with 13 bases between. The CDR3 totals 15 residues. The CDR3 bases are TGTGCCAGCAGCTTGTTAGGGGAAGGGACCGGGGAGCTGTTTTTT. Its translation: CASSLLGEGTGELFF.

The CDR3: CASSSWTGANTEAFF. CDR3 coding DNA: TGTGCCAGCAGTTCCTGGACAGGGGCGAACACTGAAGCTTTCTTT. The chain is built from TRBV27 and TRBJ1-1; 9 nucleotides match TRBD1. The ends lost 4 bases at V and 1 base at J; junction bases unmatched: 4. There are 15 residues in the CDR3. The germline CDR1 and CDR2 sequences are MNHEY and SMNVEV (reference sequence).

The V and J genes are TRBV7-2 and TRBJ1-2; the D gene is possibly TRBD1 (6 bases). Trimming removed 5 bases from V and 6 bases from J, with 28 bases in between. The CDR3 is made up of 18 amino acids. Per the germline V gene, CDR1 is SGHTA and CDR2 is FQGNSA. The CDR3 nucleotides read TGTGCCAGCAGCGGAGGTGGTGCCTTGGGGGCGCGGCGGAATGGCTACACCTTC. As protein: CASSGGGALGARRNGYTF.

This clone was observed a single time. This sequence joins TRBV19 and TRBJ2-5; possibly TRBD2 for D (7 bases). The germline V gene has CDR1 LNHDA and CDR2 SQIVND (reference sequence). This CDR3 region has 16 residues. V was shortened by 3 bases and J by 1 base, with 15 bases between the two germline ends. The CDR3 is CASSINGGLIQETQYF. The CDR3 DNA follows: TGTGCCAGTAGTATTAACGGGGGGCTAATCCAAGAGACCCAGTACTTC.

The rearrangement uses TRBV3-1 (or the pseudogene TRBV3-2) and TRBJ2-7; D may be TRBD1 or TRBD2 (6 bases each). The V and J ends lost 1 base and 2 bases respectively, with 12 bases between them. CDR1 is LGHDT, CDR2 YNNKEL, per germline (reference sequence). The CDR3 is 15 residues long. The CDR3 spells CASSQGRGGPYEQYF. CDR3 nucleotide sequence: TGTGCCAGCAGCCAAGGCAGGGGAGGCCCCTACGAGCAGTACTTC.

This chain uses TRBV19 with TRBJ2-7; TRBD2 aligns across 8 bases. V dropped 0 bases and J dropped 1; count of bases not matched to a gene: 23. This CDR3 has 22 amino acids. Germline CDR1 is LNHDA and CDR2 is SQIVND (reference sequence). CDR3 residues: CASSIDTPRGGQGGILSYEQYF. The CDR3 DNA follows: TGTGCCAGTAGTATAGATACCCCCCGGGGGGGGCAGGGCGGTATACTTTCCTACGAGCAGTACTTC.

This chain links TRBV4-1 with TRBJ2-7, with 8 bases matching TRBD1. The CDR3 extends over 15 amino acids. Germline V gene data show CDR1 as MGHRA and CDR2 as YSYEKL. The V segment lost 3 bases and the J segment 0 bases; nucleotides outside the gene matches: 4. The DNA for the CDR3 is TGCGCCAGCAGCCAGGGACAGGACTCCTCCTACGAGCAGTACTTC. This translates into CASSQGQDSSYEQYF.

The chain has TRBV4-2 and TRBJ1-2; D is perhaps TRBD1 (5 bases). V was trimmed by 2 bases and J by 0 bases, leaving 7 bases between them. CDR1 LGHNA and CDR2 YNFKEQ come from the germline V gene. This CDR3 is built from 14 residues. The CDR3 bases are TGTGCCAGCAGCCAACGGGGCTCTAACTATGGCTACACCTTC. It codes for CASSQRGSNYGYTF.